These 17 T cell receptor beta chains were all obtained from the same sample, sequenced in a study of OX40 agonist ivuxolimab in advanced cancers. Measured with immunoSEQ multiplex PCR; TCRdb has only the in-frame clones, and not every one. The sample lists about 62,000 clones, 92% seen once, with roughly 12% in the top ten. Sequencing was performed on CD4+ or CD8+ T cells sorted from blood, taken in a trial of the OX40 agonist ivuxolimab. The receptors were sampled from an adult with an advanced solid tumor such as melanoma, head and neck, liver or kidney cancer.

The chain employs TRBV23-1 and TRBJ2-1, with 9 bases lining up with TRBD2. TRBV23-1 is an ORF, and what it does is uncertain. The CDR3 has 15 amino acids. V trimming: 2 bases; J trimming: 6 bases; junction bases outside the gene matches: 5. CDR3 amino acids: CASSQKSGRTNEQFF. CDR3 coding DNA: TGCGCCAGCAGTCAAAAGAGCGGGAGGACCAATGAGCAGTTCTTC.

This chain uses TRBV5-5 with TRBJ2-2, with D possibly matching TRBD2 (6 bases). The V and J ends lost 4 bases and 3 bases respectively, with 16 bases between them. The CDR3 extends over 16 amino acids. The germline V gene has CDR1 SGHKS and CDR2 YYEKEE (reference sequence). CDR3 in amino acids: CASSGSAGTYTGELFF. The CDR3 bases are TGTGCCAGCAGCGGATCTGCAGGGACTTACACCGGGGAGCTGTTTTTT.

The chain has TRBV5-5 and TRBJ2-7; D is possibly TRBD1 (5 bases). The CDR3 consists of 13 residues. The V gene's germline CDR1 is SGHKS and CDR2 YYEKEE (reference sequence). Deletions cut 4 bases from V and 13 bases from J, with 21 bases between. CDR3 sequence reads: CASSPQTAPSGYF. The DNA of the CDR3 is TGTGCCAGCAGCCCACAGACAGCGCCGTCGGGTTACTTC.

The chain links TRBV11-2 to TRBJ2-7; D ambiguous. Germline CDR1 reads SGHAT; CDR2 reads FQNNGV. This CDR3 is built from 14 residues. Trimming took off 2 bases at V and 4 bases at J, with 12 bases between the two ends. CDR3 protein: CASSLYEEMYEQYF. For the CDR3, the DNA is TGTGCCAGCAGCTTATATGAGGAGATGTACGAGCAGTACTTC.

The V call is TRBV7-6, the J call TRBJ1-5; no reliable D call. Trimming took off 1 base at V and 3 bases at J, with 7 bases between the two ends. Germline CDR1 SGHVS, CDR2 FNYEAQ. The CDR3 consists of 14 residues. In DNA form, the CDR3 reads TGTGCCAGCAGCTTAGGAGGGTACAATCAGCCCCAGCATTTT. It yields the protein CASSLGGYNQPQHF.

V is TRBV13 and J is TRBJ1-3; TRBD1 matches at 7 bases. CDR1 is PRHDT and CDR2 is FYEKMQ in the germline V gene (reference sequence). This CDR3 has 15 residues. Trimming at V came to 4 bases and at J to 2 bases, leaving 5 bases not matched to a gene. CDR3 in amino acids: CASSSKDRAGNTIYF. The DNA for the CDR3 is TGTGCCAGCAGCTCCAAAGACAGGGCTGGAAACACCATATATTTT.

The genes are TRBV4-1 and TRBJ1-4, with D tentatively TRBD1 (5 bases). Germline V lookup: CDR1 MGHRA, CDR2 YSYEKL. The CDR3 is 17 amino acids. The ends were cut back, 2 bases at V and 5 bases at J, with 18 bases in the middle. The CDR3 DNA reads as TGCGCCAGCAGCCAAAGCATTCGGGACGGGAGGAATGAAAAACTGTTTTTT. It yields the protein CASSQSIRDGRNEKLFF.

The chain couples TRBV7-6 to TRBJ2-1; D might be TRBD2 (6 bases). This CDR3 region has 17 residues. The V gene's germline CDR1 is SGHVS and CDR2 FNYEAQ. With 1 base removed from V and 8 bases from J, the gap between germline ends came to 21 bases. The CDR3 sequence: CASSLEAEGRNIYEQFF. The CDR3 nucleotides read TGTGCCAGCAGCTTAGAAGCCGAGGGGAGGAATATCTATGAGCAGTTCTTC.

This chain's CDR3 is CASSPLPGQGIVNTGELFF. CDR3 nucleotide sequence: TGTGCCAGCAGCCCTCTCCCGGGACAGGGGATAGTGAACACCGGGGAGCTGTTTTTT. The J gene is TRBJ2-2, the V gene TRBV7-9; 10 bases agree with TRBD1. Germline V CDR1 and CDR2: SEHNR, FQNEAQ (reference sequence). The CDR3 runs to 19 residues. V dropped 5 bases and J dropped 1; count of bases not matched to a gene: 13.

V is TRBV10-3 and J is TRBJ1-5; D gene ambiguous. V shed 0 bases and J shed 6 bases, with 12 bases lying between them. The CDR3 extends over 15 amino acids. Germline CDR1 reads ENHRY; CDR2 reads SYGVKD. CDR3 coding DNA: TGTGCCATCAGTGAGTCGAGTACGATAGGTCAGCCCCAGCATTTT. Its protein is CAISESSTIGQPQHF.

The genes are TRBV5-4 and TRBJ2-7; a weak D match, TRBD2 (5 bases). The CDR3 consists of 14 residues. Trimming removed 2 bases at V and 2 bases at J, with 11 bases between. Looked up from germline, CDR1 is SGHNT and CDR2 is YYREEE (reference sequence). The CDR3 sequence: CASSLGTGTYEQYF. CDR3 sequence (DNA): TGTGCCAGCAGCTTAGGTACGGGAACCTACGAGCAGTACTTC.

The chain has TRBV2 and TRBJ1-4; D uncertain. CDR1 is SNHLY, CDR2 FYNNEI, per germline. CDR3 size: 12 residues. Trimming pared 7 bases from V and 7 bases from J, leaving 10 bases between. The CDR3 region has the DNA TGTGCCAGCAATACCGTAGGTGAAAAACTGTTTTTT. It yields the protein CASNTVGEKLFF. Supplemented by reference TRBV2 and TRBJ1-4, the full variable domain reads EPEVTQTPSHQVTQMGQEVILRCVPISNHLYFYWYRQILGQKVEFLVSFYNNEISEKSEIFDDQFSVERPDGSNFTLKIRSTKLEDSAMYFCASNTVGEKLFFGSGTQLSVL.

This clone was seen a single time. This rearrangement joins TRBV6-5 to TRBJ2-3, with 10 bases matching TRBD2. The CDR3 sequence is 14 residues long. Trimming removed 6 bases from V and 8 bases from J; junction bases left unmatched: 8. Germline assignment: CDR1 MNHEY and CDR2 SVGAGI. CDR3 bases: TGTGCCAGCAGAAGCGGGAGGGCCGGCGGTACGCAGTATTTT. Translation gives CASRSGRAGGTQYF.

The rearrangement uses TRBV18 and TRBJ2-7; 7 bases agree with TRBD1. V shed 2 bases, J shed 4 bases, and the junction held 8 bases outside the gene matches. CDR1 and CDR2 (germline): KGHSH, LQKENI. The CDR3 runs to 15 residues. The CDR3 is CASSPWGSGGYEQYF. CDR3 sequence (DNA): TGTGCCAGCTCACCATGGGGTTCAGGGGGTTACGAGCAGTACTTC. Filled out from reference TRBV18 and TRBJ2-7, the complete variable domain reads NAGVMQNPRHLVRRRGQEARLRCSPMKGHSHVYWYRQLPEEGLKFMVYLQKENIIDESGMPKERFSAEFPKEGPSILRIQQVVRGDSAAYFCASSPWGSGGYEQYFGPGTRLTVT.

This clone was picked up one time. The chain combines TRBV6-1 with TRBJ2-1; D remains ambiguous. Trimming took 1 base from V and 0 from J, leaving 10 bases between them. Germline V gene lookup returns CDR1 MNHNS and CDR2 SASEGT. The length of the CDR3 is 16 residues. Written as DNA, the CDR3 is TGTGCCAGCAGTGAAGGCCGCGATAGCTCCTACAATGAGCAGTTCTTC. This codes for CASSEGRDSSYNEQFF.

CDR3 sequence (DNA): TGCAGGAGGACAGAGTATTCACCCCTCCACTTT. The encoded protein is CRRTEYSPLHF. The rearrangement links TRBV20-1 to TRBJ1-6, with D possibly matching TRBD1 (6 bases). Germline-derived CDR1 and CDR2 are DFQATT and SNEGSKA (reference sequence). This CDR3 is 11 amino acids long.

This chain uses TRBV13 with TRBJ2-7, with 12 bases fitting TRBD1. The J segment lost 5 bases and the V segment lost 4 bases, leaving 3 bases of the junction unmatched. Germline V gene lookup returns CDR1 PRHDT and CDR2 FYEKMQ (reference sequence). The CDR3 sequence is 14 residues long. CDR3 protein: CASSSGTGGDEQYF. The CDR3 coding sequence is TGTGCCAGCAGCTCCGGGACAGGGGGCGACGAGCAGTACTTC. The whole variable domain, filled in from reference TRBV13 and TRBJ2-7, reads AAGVIQSPRHLIKEKRETATLKCYPIPRHDTVYWYQQGPGQDPQFLISFYEKMQSDKGSIPDRFSAQQFSDYHSELNMSSLELGDSALYFCASSSGTGGDEQYFGPGTRLTVT.